Below are 3 T cell receptor beta chains sequenced from a single sample in a study of neurological immune-mediated disorders. Via MiXCR, TCRdb re-called the 5' RACE reads, giving one row per CDR3 protein. The table lists more than 50,000 distinct CDR3 sequences, about 3.3% of them singletons, with approximately 7.1% in the top ten. Sequencing was done on a sample of PBMCs. These receptors originate from a woman aged 60 to 75 with multiple sclerosis.

This clonotype has a count of ten or more. The chain has TRBV20-1 and TRBJ2-2, with D tentatively TRBD2 (6 bases). The CDR3 extends over 12 amino acids. V lost 5 bases and J 7 bases, leaving 11 bases between the germline ends. The germline gives CDR1 DFQATT, CDR2 SNEGSKA (reference sequence). The CDR3, as DNA: TGCAGTGCTGTCGGGGGACGCGGGGAGCTGTTTTTT. Translation: CSAVGGRGELFF.

This clonotype occurred a few times. The genes are TRBV29-1 and TRBJ2-6; the match to TRBD1 covers 9 bases. Germline-derived CDR1 and CDR2 are SQVTM and ANQGSEA. The length of the CDR3 is 14 residues. V was pared by 7 bases and J by 4 bases, with 5 bases of the junction left unmatched. CDR3 sequence (DNA): TGCAGCGCTGGGACAGGGTCAGGGGCCAACGTCCTGACTTTC. It yields the protein CSAGTGSGANVLTF.

There are many counts of this clonotype. The V call is TRBV5-1, the J call TRBJ2-1, with TRBD2 matching over 7 bases. V lost 0 bases and J lost 7; bases outside the gene matches: 7. In germline, CDR1 is SGHRS, CDR2 YFSETQ. This CDR3 is 15 amino acids long. The CDR3 loop is CASSLAQGGRNEQFF. CDR3 bases: TGCGCCAGCAGCTTGGCTCAGGGCGGGAGAAATGAGCAGTTCTTC.